This T cell receptor (beta chain) was sequenced in a study of blood T cells in healthy people across ages. Study observations and caveats: A greater number of naive CD4+ cells and higher diversity distinguished long-lived donors from aged donors. Getting older went along with TCR beta diversity per million T cells dropping roughly linearly.

Germline values: CDR1 LGHDT, CDR2 YNNKEL (reference sequence). V was clipped by 1 base and J by 2 bases, with 18 bases between them. CDR3 length equals 17 residues. Per individual sample, total RNA of at least 5 micrograms was extracted. Comment on this clonotype: The target antigen is unknown.

Through a sample-barcoded 5' primer and a J-beta primer mix, a second PCR was run for roughly 6 to 12 cycles. Unique molecular identifiers of 12 random nucleotides labeled each cDNA. One entry per CDR3 protein results from TCRdb running MiXCR on the 5' RACE reads. Among approximately 1.5 million distinct CDR3 sequences listed, about 35% were seen once. Sequenced material: blood. This sequence was found in a woman in her twenties or thirties in good health. The chain carries TRBV3-1 and TRBJ2-7; TRBD1 might be the D (6 bases). This CDR3 reads CASSQGGGNRVAYEQYF. The CDR3 coding sequence is TGTGCCAGCAGCCAAGGGGGTGGAAACAGGGTAGCCTACGAGCAGTACTTC.